What follows are 5 T cell receptor beta chains derived from one specimen sequenced in a study of cytomegalovirus exposure and HLA in healthy donors. The PCR employed 60 Vbeta primers together with 13 Jbeta primers. Assay: immunoSEQ multiplex PCR; the TCRdb copy retains only in-frame clones and omits some. Of about 170,000 clones listed, roughly 84% were seen once; the top ten hold around 2.1%. The sequenced sample consisted of PBMCs. The receptors derive from a man between 18 and 35 years old in good health and CMV-seropositive.

The chain recombines TRBV5-5 with TRBJ1-6; 7 nucleotides align to TRBD1. Trimming at V came to 3 bases and at J to 0 bases, leaving 3 bases not matched to a gene. The CDR3 runs 16 residues. Per the germline V gene, CDR1 is SGHKS and CDR2 is YYEKEE (reference sequence). CDR3 loop: CASSSGGISYNSPLHF. CDR3 nucleotides: TGTGCCAGCAGCTCAGGGGGGATCTCCTATAATTCACCCCTCCACTTT.

V is TRBV6-6 and J is TRBJ1-1; D uncertain. The CDR3 runs 16 residues. The V gene lost 5 bases and the J gene lost 3 bases, with 19 bases spanning the gap. CDR1 is MNHNY, CDR2 SVGAGI, per germline (reference sequence). As DNA, the CDR3 is TGTGCCAGCAGTCCCTCCACGCGGAGGGCGGACACTGAAGCTTTCTTT. Translation gives CASSPSTRRADTEAFF.

The chain is built from TRBV10-3 and TRBJ1-2, with 10 nucleotides matching TRBD1. CDR1 and CDR2 (germline): ENHRY, SYGVKD. The V gene end was trimmed by 6 bases and the J gene end by 8 bases; junction bases not matched to a gene: 18. This CDR3 has 17 amino acids. CDR3 DNA sequence: TGTGCCATCAGCGACCAAGGTACCGGGACAGGGGAGATAGGCTACACCTTC. It codes for CAISDQGTGTGEIGYTF.

This rearrangement joins TRBV4-2 to TRBJ2-7; 7 bases fit TRBD2. Germline V lookup: CDR1 LGHNA, CDR2 YNFKEQ. Unmatched junction bases numbered 8, after V lost 0 bases and J lost 3 bases. The CDR3 sequence is 16 residues long. CDR3 region: CASSQDGASGYYEQYF. CDR3 bases: TGTGCCAGCAGCCAAGATGGCGCTAGCGGCTACTACGAGCAGTACTTC.

The V and J genes are TRBV4-1 and TRBJ2-3; 11 nucleotides align to TRBD2. The V gene end was trimmed by 0 bases and the J gene end by 2 bases; junction bases not matched to a gene: 7. The CDR3 has 18 amino acids. Germline loops: CDR1 MGHRA, CDR2 YSYEKL. In DNA, the CDR3 is TGCGCCAGCAGCCAAGATCCTCCTAGCGGGGGGAACACAGATACGCAGTATTTT. Translation gives CASSQDPPSGGNTDTQYF.